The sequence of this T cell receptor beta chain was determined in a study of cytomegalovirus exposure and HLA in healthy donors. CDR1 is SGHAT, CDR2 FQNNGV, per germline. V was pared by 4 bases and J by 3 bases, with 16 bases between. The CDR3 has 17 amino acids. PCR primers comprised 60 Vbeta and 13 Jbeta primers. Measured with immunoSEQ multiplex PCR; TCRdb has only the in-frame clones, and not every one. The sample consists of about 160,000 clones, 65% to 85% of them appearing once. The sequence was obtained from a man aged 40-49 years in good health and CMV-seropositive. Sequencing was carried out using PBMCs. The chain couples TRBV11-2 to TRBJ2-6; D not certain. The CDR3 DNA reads TGTGCCAGCAGCTCATCCGTACTCCGTCGTGGGGCCAACGTCCTGACTTTC. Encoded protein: CASSSSVLRRGANVLTF.